These 15 T cell receptor beta chains came from one sample sequenced in a study of blood T cell repertoires in COVID-19. Assay: immunoSEQ multiplex PCR; the TCRdb copy retains only in-frame clones and omits some. Seen here are 300,000 to 400,000 clones, 80% to 90% observed once, and the top ten hold about 4.2%. Material: PBMCs or T cells enriched from blood (not recorded which). Receptors were obtained from a woman aged 40 to 49 with acute COVID-19.

The gene calls are TRBV7-2 and TRBJ2-3; 13 nucleotides align to TRBD2. Looked up from germline, CDR1 is SGHTA and CDR2 is FQGNSA. The CDR3 has 15 residues. J gave up 6 bases and V 5 bases, and 5 bases lay outside the gene matches. The CDR3 nucleotides are TGTGCCAGCAGCAGGACTAGCGGGGGACCCGATACGCAGTATTTT. Translating gives CASSRTSGGPDTQYF. Full variable domain (outside the CDR3, taken from reference TRBV7-2 and TRBJ2-3): GAGVSQSPSNKVTEKGKDVELRCDPISGHTALYWYRQSLGQGLEFLIYFQGNSAPDKSGLPSDRFSAERTGGSVSTLTIQRTQQEDSAVYLCASSRTSGGPDTQYFGPGTRLTVL.

The chain couples TRBV11-2 to TRBJ2-7, with 8 bases matching TRBD2. In germline, CDR1 is SGHAT, CDR2 FQNNGV. The V segment lost 5 bases and the J segment 4 bases; nucleotides outside the gene matches: 13. The CDR3 runs 16 residues. The CDR3 region has the DNA TGTGCCAGCAGCCAAAAAAGCGGGAGTCTCCTTTACGAGCAGTACTTC. The encoded protein is CASSQKSGSLLYEQYF.

The chain is built from TRBV5-6 and TRBJ2-5, with 10 bases identical to TRBD2. Trimming cost V 4 bases and J 1 base; bases outside gene matches: 7. This CDR3 contains 16 residues. Germline-derived CDR1 and CDR2 are SGHDT and YYEEEE. CDR3 amino acids: CASSRIWTSGQETQYF. As DNA, the CDR3 is TGTGCCAGCAGCCGCATTTGGACTAGCGGCCAAGAGACCCAGTACTTC. Full variable domain (rest looked up from reference TRBV5-6 and TRBJ2-5): DAGVTQSPTHLIKTRGQQVTLRCSPKSGHDTVSWYQQALGQGPQFIFQYYEEEERQRGNFPDRFSGHQFPNYSSELNVNALLLGDSALYLCASSRIWTSGQETQYFGPGTRLLVL.

This sequence joins TRBV7-8 and TRBJ1-5; 8 bases are a match to TRBD1. The V gene end was trimmed by 2 bases and the J gene end by 4 bases; junction bases not matched to a gene: 4. This CDR3 has 15 amino acids. Germline values: CDR1 SGHVS, CDR2 FQNEAQ. The CDR3 nucleotides read TGTGCCAGCAGCTTAATGCAGGGGGCGAATCAGCCCCAGCATTTT. This sequence encodes CASSLMQGANQPQHF.

The J gene is TRBJ2-7, the V gene TRBV23-1, with 7 bases identical to TRBD1. TRBV23-1 is an ORF; its function is uncertain. The CDR3 covers 13 residues. V dropped 7 bases and J dropped 5; count of bases not matched to a gene: 8. CDR3 in DNA: TGCGCCAGCAACCGAGACAGGGACCACGAGCAGTACTTC. Translation gives CASNRDRDHEQYF.

The CDR3 loop is CASSLGGNYEQFF. The CDR3 region has the DNA TGTGCCAGCAGTTTGGGCGGGAACTATGAGCAGTTCTTC. The chain has TRBV12-3 or TRBV12-4 and TRBJ2-1, with D perhaps matching TRBD2 (6 bases). There are 13 residues in the CDR3. Trimming removed 3 bases at V and 8 bases at J, with 11 bases between.

The chain combines TRBV4-1 with TRBJ1-5, with TRBD1 as a possible D gene (6 bases). The germline gives CDR1 MGHRA, CDR2 YSYEKL. This CDR3 region has 15 residues. The V end was cut by 1 base, the J end by 7 bases, with 14 bases between. CDR3 loop: CASSQGRGGQQPQHF. The CDR3 DNA reads TGCGCCAGCAGCCAAGGTAGGGGGGGTCAACAGCCCCAGCATTTT.

The chain combines TRBV20-1 with TRBJ2-2; 7 nucleotides align to TRBD2. Trimming removed 6 bases from V and 10 bases from J; junction bases left unmatched: 5. The CDR3 loop spans 11 amino acids. Germline loops: CDR1 DFQATT, CDR2 SNEGSKA (reference sequence). The CDR3 reads CSALSGVELFF. As DNA, the CDR3 is TGCAGTGCCTTGAGCGGGGTGGAGCTGTTTTTT.

The chain carries TRBV3-1 (or the pseudogene TRBV3-2) and TRBJ2-7, with TRBD2 matching 10 bases. CDR1 is LGHDT and CDR2 is YNNKEL in the germline V gene (reference sequence). The CDR3 runs 17 residues. V was clipped by 1 base and J by 2 bases; unmatched bases: 8. Written as DNA, the CDR3 is TGTGCCAGCAGCCAAGGTGGTACTAGCGGGAATCCCTACGAGCAGTACTTC. This sequence encodes CASSQGGTSGNPYEQYF.

V is TRBV6-6 and J is TRBJ1-4; D possibly corresponds to TRBD1 (6 bases). CDR1 and CDR2 (germline): MNHNY, SVGAGI (reference sequence). The V and J ends lost 7 bases and 6 bases respectively, with 12 bases between them. The CDR3 sequence is 13 residues long. The CDR3 loop is CASIRGGDEKLFF. As DNA, the CDR3 is TGTGCCAGCATCAGGGGCGGCGATGAAAAACTGTTTTTT.

CDR3 coding DNA: TGTGCCAGCTCACCACAGACTTCCTACGAGCAGTACTTC. Translation gives CASSPQTSYEQYF. This chain links TRBV18 with TRBJ2-7, with D hard to call. The CDR3 totals 13 residues. Germline assignment: CDR1 KGHSH and CDR2 LQKENI. The V end was cut by 1 base, the J end by 1 base, with 5 bases between.

The chain joins TRBV7-9 to TRBJ1-2; D not certain. The CDR3 extends over 13 amino acids. Trimming removed 1 base at V and 4 bases at J, with 7 bases between. Looked up from germline, CDR1 is SEHNR and CDR2 is FQNEAQ (reference sequence). The CDR3 bases are TGTGCCAGCAGCTTAGACAGTGGCTATGGCTACACCTTC. This codes for CASSLDSGYGYTF. The full variable domain, rest sourced from reference TRBV7-9 and TRBJ1-2, is DTGVSQNPRHKITKRGQNVTFRCDPISEHNRLYWYRQTLGQGPEFLTYFQNEAQLEKSRLLSDRFSAERPKGSFSTLEIQRTEQGDSAMYLCASSLDSGYGYTFGSGTRLTVV.

The CDR3 nucleotides are TGCGCCAGCAGCTCTACTAGCGTATCGTACAATGAGCAGTTCTTC. Translation gives CASSSTSVSYNEQFF. This chain uses TRBV5-1 with TRBJ2-1; 7 nucleotides match TRBD2. Germline CDR1 SGHRS, CDR2 YFSETQ. J lost 4 bases, V lost 3 bases, and 7 bases had no gene match. CDR3 size: 15 residues.

This clone has only one observation. This rearrangement joins TRBV19 to TRBJ2-1, with 10 positions matching TRBD2. Per germline, CDR1 LNHDA and CDR2 SQIVND (reference sequence). The CDR3 spans 19 residues. J was trimmed by 7 bases and V by 3 bases; bases with no gene match: 18. The CDR3 DNA reads as TGTGCCAGTAGTATGTGGGCTAGCGGGAGCCCTACCCTTTGGAATGAGCAGTTCTTC. Translating it yields CASSMWASGSPTLWNEQFF.

The chain uses TRBV6-4 and TRBJ2-5, with D maybe TRBD1 (5 bases). Trimming stripped 3 bases from V and 9 bases from J, with 17 bases between. CDR3 length: 14 residues. Looked up from germline, CDR1 is MRHNA and CDR2 is SNTAGT. In nucleotides, the CDR3 is TGTGCCAGCAGTGAAGGGCAGGGCGCCTTGCCCCAGTACTTC. Its protein is CASSEGQGALPQYF.